These T cell receptor beta chains were read from a single sample in a study of regulatory T cells in long-lasting Graves disease. Each CDR3 protein gets one entry after TCRdb re-called the multiplex PCR reads with MiXCR. The sample lists 350,000 to 550,000 distinct CDR3 sequences, approximately 14% occurring once. These sequences were also reported in another study, on T cells in Graves' hyperthyroidism and ophthalmopathy.

Material: peripheral blood mononuclear cells (PBMCs), obtained at new diagnosis, from a patient treated with antithyroid drugs. All receptors come from a woman in her forties or fifties with Graves disease. Each CDR3 is given with its conserved first and last residue. Fields, in order: D gene, V gene, J gene, clone size, CDR3 protein, CDR3 DNA. The D gene is left open where the match is weak. Clone size appears in some rows only: once, few, many, or a class for an expanded clone.

D gene: TRBD2
V gene: TRBV27
J gene: TRBJ2-2
clone size: many
CDR3 protein: CASKLAGDYTGELFF
CDR3 DNA: TGTGCCAGCAAACTAGCGGGAGACTACACCGGGGAGCTGTTTTTT

D gene: TRBD2
V gene: TRBV18
J gene: TRBJ2-5
clone size: .
CDR3 protein: CASSPPGGAETQYF
CDR3 DNA: TGTGCCAGCTCACCACCCGGGGGGGCCGAGACCCAGTACTTC

D gene: TRBD1
V gene: TRBV2
J gene: TRBJ1-5
clone size: many
CDR3 protein: CASGQGIGNQPQHF
CDR3 DNA: TGTGCCAGCGGACAGGGAATAGGCAATCAGCCCCAGCATTTT

D gene: .
V gene: TRBV19
J gene: TRBJ1-1
clone size: .
CDR3 protein: CASSISANTEAFF
CDR3 DNA: TGTGCCAGTAGTATATCGGCGAACACTGAAGCTTTCTTT

D gene: .
V gene: TRBV28
J gene: TRBJ2-5
clone size: many
CDR3 protein: CASSPPGLAETQYF
CDR3 DNA: TGTGCCAGCAGTCCGCCCGGGCTAGCTGAGACCCAGTACTTC

D gene: TRBD1
V gene: TRBV28
J gene: TRBJ1-4
clone size: many
CDR3 protein: CASGPGTGLGIEKLFF
CDR3 DNA: TGTGCCAGCGGTCCCGGGACAGGGCTCGGTATTGAAAAACTGTTTTTT

D gene: TRBD1
V gene: TRBV12-3/TRBV12-4
J gene: TRBJ1-3
clone size: many
CDR3 protein: CASRPDRGGGNTIYF
CDR3 DNA: TGTGCCAGCAGGCCGGACAGGGGCGGCGGAAACACCATATATTTT

D gene: .
V gene: TRBV11-3
J gene: TRBJ2-1
clone size: many
CDR3 protein: CASSSDNEQFF
CDR3 DNA: TGTGCCAGCAGCTCCGACAATGAGCAGTTCTTC

D gene: .
V gene: TRBV12-3/TRBV12-4
J gene: TRBJ2-7
clone size: many
CDR3 protein: CASSFTTDSYEQYF
CDR3 DNA: TGTGCCAGCAGTTTTACGACAGATTCCTACGAGCAGTACTTC

D gene: .
V gene: TRBV6-1
J gene: TRBJ2-3
clone size: many
CDR3 protein: CASRRDTPDTQYF
CDR3 DNA: TGTGCCAGCAGACGGGACACCCCAGATACGCAGTATTTT

D gene: .
V gene: TRBV29-1
J gene: TRBJ1-1
clone size: many
CDR3 protein: CSVARGGANTEAFF
CDR3 DNA: TGCAGCGTTGCTCGTGGGGGGGCAAACACTGAAGCTTTCTTT

D gene: .
V gene: TRBV12-3/TRBV12-4
J gene: TRBJ2-1
clone size: many
CDR3 protein: CASSWGNEQFF
CDR3 DNA: TGTGCCAGCAGTTGGGGCAATGAGCAGTTCTTC

D gene: TRBD1
V gene: TRBV19
J gene: TRBJ1-2
clone size: once
CDR3 protein: CASRQFGQGAFAVNYGYTF
CDR3 DNA: TGTGCCAGTAGACAATTCGGACAGGGGGCTTTCGCCGTGAACTATGGCTACACCTTC

D gene: TRBD2
V gene: TRBV28
J gene: TRBJ2-3
clone size: many
CDR3 protein: CASSAGEGTTDTQYF
CDR3 DNA: TGTGCCAGCAGCGCCGGGGAGGGAACTACAGATACGCAGTATTTT

D gene: TRBD1
V gene: TRBV20-1
J gene: TRBJ2-5
clone size: many
CDR3 protein: CSASPRGAGGQETQYF
CDR3 DNA: TGCAGTGCTAGCCCTAGGGGAGCAGGGGGCCAAGAGACCCAGTACTTC

D gene: .
V gene: TRBV20-1
J gene: TRBJ2-7
clone size: .
CDR3 protein: CSARAQGNYYEQYF
CDR3 DNA: TGCAGTGCTAGAGCACAGGGAAACTACTACGAGCAGTACTTC

D gene: .
V gene: TRBV7-8
J gene: TRBJ2-3
clone size: many
CDR3 protein: CASSLVGASLKTDTQYF
CDR3 DNA: TGTGCCAGCAGCTTAGTAGGCGCGAGCCTCAAAACAGATACGCAGTATTTT

D gene: .
V gene: TRBV2
J gene: TRBJ2-1
clone size: many
CDR3 protein: CATISLGNEQFF
CDR3 DNA: TGTGCCACCATCAGCTTAGGAAATGAGCAGTTCTTC

D gene: TRBD1
V gene: TRBV6-4
J gene: TRBJ1-1
clone size: .
CDR3 protein: CASSDSAPRTGRAEAFF
CDR3 DNA: TGTGCCAGCAGTGACTCAGCCCCCCGGACAGGCCGGGCTGAAGCTTTCTTT

D gene: TRBD1
V gene: TRBV27
J gene: TRBJ1-6
clone size: .
CDR3 protein: CASSSGGESSPLHF
CDR3 DNA: TGTGCCAGCAGTTCAGGGGGCGAAAGTTCACCCCTCCACTTT

D gene: .
V gene: TRBV5-1
J gene: TRBJ1-6
clone size: many
CDR3 protein: CASSLTDFNSPLHF
CDR3 DNA: TGCGCCAGCAGCCTCACGGATTTTAATTCACCCCTCCACTTT

D gene: .
V gene: TRBV7-9
J gene: TRBJ2-1
clone size: many
CDR3 protein: CASSLVSGYYNEQFF
CDR3 DNA: TGTGCCAGCAGCTTAGTGTCGGGCTACTACAATGAGCAGTTCTTC

D gene: .
V gene: TRBV29-1
J gene: TRBJ2-7
clone size: .
CDR3 protein: CSAESRYEQYF
CDR3 DNA: TGCAGCGCGGAATCGCGCTACGAGCAGTACTTC

D gene: .
V gene: TRBV29-1
J gene: TRBJ1-1
clone size: few
CDR3 protein: CSVEVHMNTEAFF
CDR3 DNA: TGCAGCGTTGAAGTCCACATGAACACTGAAGCTTTCTTT

D gene: .
V gene: TRBV5-1
J gene: TRBJ2-5
clone size: .
CDR3 protein: CASSGAQETQYF
CDR3 DNA: TGCGCCAGCAGCGGGGCCCAAGAGACCCAGTACTTC

D gene: TRBD2
V gene: TRBV6-5
J gene: TRBJ2-1
clone size: .
CDR3 protein: CASSSETSGRNEQFF
CDR3 DNA: TGTGCCAGCAGTTCCGAGACTAGCGGGAGAAATGAGCAGTTCTTC

D gene: TRBD1
V gene: TRBV27
J gene: TRBJ2-1
clone size: many
CDR3 protein: CASRPTGTGFLSSYNEQFF
CDR3 DNA: TGTGCCAGCAGACCGACCGGGACAGGGTTCTTGAGCTCCTACAATGAGCAGTTCTTC

D gene: .
V gene: TRBV29-1
J gene: TRBJ1-3
clone size: .
CDR3 protein: CSVLSFEAGNTIYF
CDR3 DNA: TGCAGCGTTTTGAGTTTCGAAGCTGGAAACACCATATATTTT

D gene: .
V gene: TRBV30
J gene: TRBJ2-7
clone size: many
CDR3 protein: CAWSQRTSYEQYF
CDR3 DNA: TGTGCCTGGAGTCAAAGGACATCTTACGAGCAGTACTTC

D gene: TRBD1
V gene: TRBV2
J gene: TRBJ2-7
clone size: many
CDR3 protein: CATKTGEFFYEQYF
CDR3 DNA: TGTGCCACCAAGACAGGGGAGTTTTTTTACGAGCAGTACTTC

D gene: .
V gene: TRBV6-9
J gene: TRBJ1-5
clone size: many
CDR3 protein: CASSFPGWGYSNQPQHF
CDR3 DNA: TGTGCCAGCAGTTTTCCCGGTTGGGGCTATAGCAATCAGCCCCAGCATTTT

D gene: .
V gene: TRBV24-1
J gene: TRBJ1-3
clone size: .
CDR3 protein: CATSAPGVAGNTIYF
CDR3 DNA: TGTGCCACCAGTGCTCCGGGGGTGGCTGGAAACACCATATATTTT

D gene: .
V gene: TRBV30
J gene: TRBJ2-7
clone size: .
CDR3 protein: CAWGSSYEQYF
CDR3 DNA: TGTGCCTGGGGTAGCTCCTACGAGCAGTACTTC

D gene: .
V gene: TRBV29-1
J gene: TRBJ2-3
clone size: few
CDR3 protein: CSVEDWQGSTDTQYF
CDR3 DNA: TGCAGCGTTGAAGATTGGCAGGGGAGCACAGATACGCAGTATTTT

D gene: TRBD2
V gene: TRBV6-1
J gene: TRBJ2-2
clone size: few
CDR3 protein: CAGGLAGAGELFF
CDR3 DNA: TGTGCCGGGGGGCTAGCGGGAGCCGGGGAGCTGTTTTTT

D gene: .
V gene: TRBV11-2
J gene: TRBJ1-3
clone size: many
CDR3 protein: CASSLGATVKTIYF
CDR3 DNA: TGTGCCAGCAGCTTAGGCGCGACAGTGAAAACCATATATTTT

D gene: TRBD1
V gene: TRBV9
J gene: TRBJ1-1
clone size: few
CDR3 protein: CASSAKTGVVGNTEAFF
CDR3 DNA: TGTGCCAGCAGCGCCAAAACAGGGGTGGTGGGTAACACTGAAGCTTTCTTT

D gene: TRBD1
V gene: TRBV2
J gene: TRBJ1-4
clone size: many
CDR3 protein: CASSDDTGGGDEKLFF
CDR3 DNA: TGTGCCAGCAGTGATGATACAGGGGGAGGTGATGAAAAACTGTTTTTT

D gene: .
V gene: TRBV6-5
J gene: TRBJ2-7
clone size: .
CDR3 protein: CASSYGGLGEQYF
CDR3 DNA: TGTGCCAGCAGTTACGGGGGTCTCGGGGAGCAGTACTTC

D gene: TRBD2
V gene: TRBV18
J gene: TRBJ2-7
clone size: many
CDR3 protein: CASSPPGTSAYEQYF
CDR3 DNA: TGTGCCAGCTCACCCCCCGGGACTAGCGCCTACGAGCAGTACTTC